This T cell receptor (beta chain) was captured by sequencing in a study of cytomegalovirus exposure and HLA in healthy donors. Study-wide results and caveats: Upon later analysis, TCR association rates were observed to vary by HLA locus, being highest for DRB1 and lowest for HLA-C. Rarity held for most TCR sequences, but there were some public TCRs that occurred in many donors.

The PCR was carried out with 60 Vbeta primers and 13 Jbeta primers. Sequenced by immunoSEQ multiplex PCR; TCRdb stores in-frame clones only, minus some. The table has approximately 150,000 clones, around four fifths seen once. Details on this clone: The antigen is unknown.

Healthy people donating bone marrow made up the donors. In nominal health when sampled, donors likely had unrecorded immune exposures nonetheless. CDR3 length: 15 residues. The germline CDR1 and CDR2 sequences are MNHEY and SMNVEV (reference sequence). The germline V and J ends were trimmed by 4 bases and 9 bases, with 19 bases remaining between them. This sequence originates from a boy aged 2 to 10 in good health and CMV-seronegative. The V gene is TRBV27, the J gene TRBJ2-1; D is unclear. The sequencing sample was made of PBMCs. The CDR3 protein is CASSSPFTYSGEQFF. The DNA of the CDR3 is TGTGCCAGCAGTTCACCCTTCACCTATAGTGGTGAGCAGTTCTTC.